These 27 T cell receptor beta chains originate from one sample sequenced in a study of blood T cell repertoires in COVID-19. Profiled with immunoSEQ multiplex PCR; TCRdb holds only in-frame clones, not every one. In the table there are about 130,000 clones, under 85% of which are singletons. Material for sequencing was peripheral blood. All receptors come from a woman aged 55-69 years with acute or convalescent COVID-19.

The chain employs TRBV5-1 and TRBJ1-4, with D tentatively TRBD1 (6 bases). The germline CDR1 and CDR2 sequences are SGHRS and YFSETQ. V gave up 3 bases and J gave up 7 bases, with 16 bases separating them. The CDR3 length is 15 residues. DNA for the CDR3: TGCGCCAGCAGCTCGACAGGTTGGGGATCTGAAAAACTGTTTTTT. This translates into CASSSTGWGSEKLFF.

The table lists this clone with a count of one. The CDR3 coding sequence is TGTGCCACCAGTGGTCACAGGGTGAATCAGCCCCAGCATTTT. The encoded protein is CATSGHRVNQPQHF. This rearrangement joins TRBV24-1 to TRBJ1-5; D is possibly TRBD1 (6 bases). There are 14 residues in the CDR3. Between the trimmed V and J ends, which lost 5 bases and 4 bases, there was a span of 11 bases. In germline, CDR1 is KGHDR, CDR2 SFDVKD.

The chain uses TRBV2 and TRBJ1-2, with D tentatively TRBD1 (6 bases). Germline CDR1 reads SNHLY; CDR2 reads FYNNEI. This CDR3 is built from 13 residues. Trimming stripped 6 bases from V and 5 bases from J, with 13 bases between. CDR3 coding DNA: TGTGCCAGCAGAGCAGGGGAATGGTATGGCTACACCTTC. Amino acid sequence: CASRAGEWYGYTF. Filled out from reference TRBV2 and TRBJ1-2, the complete variable domain reads EPEVTQTPSHQVTQMGQEVILRCVPISNHLYFYWYRQILGQKVEFLVSFYNNEISEKSEIFDDQFSVERPDGSNFTLKIRSTKLEDSAMYFCASRAGEWYGYTFGSGTRLTVV.

This sequence joins TRBV23-1 and TRBJ2-7, with 7 positions matching TRBD1. TRBV23-1 is identified as an open reading frame with a role that is uncertain. The junction had 5 bases not matched to a gene; V was cut back by 0 bases and J by 3 bases. The CDR3 extends over 15 amino acids. In DNA, the CDR3 is TGCGCCAGCAGTCAATCCCCCAACAGGGGCTACGAGCAGTACGTC. It specifies CASSQSPNRGYEQYV.

This chain links TRBV24-1 with TRBJ1-1; 8 bases match TRBD1. CDR1 is KGHDR and CDR2 is SFDVKD in the germline V gene. The V gene end was trimmed by 4 bases and the J gene end by 10 bases; junction bases not matched to a gene: 10. The CDR3 spans 14 residues. The CDR3 DNA reads TGTGCCACCAGTGACTCACTCAGGGGGCTCGGAGCTTTCTTT. This codes for CATSDSLRGLGAFF.

This clone was detected only once. The gene calls are TRBV29-1 and TRBJ2-2; TRBD1 might be the D (5 bases). Germline V gene data show CDR1 as SQVTM and CDR2 as ANQGSEA. CDR3 length: 12 amino acids. Between the trimmed V and J ends, which lost 6 bases and 4 bases, there was a span of 9 bases. The CDR3 DNA is TGCAGCGTGTGGGGCGCCACCGGGGAGCTGTTTTTT. The encoded protein is CSVWGATGELFF.

This clone appeared a few times. V usage is TRBV6-1 and J usage is TRBJ2-7, with D possibly being TRBD1 (5 bases). This CDR3 contains 15 residues. Trimming cost V 1 base and J 5 bases, with 15 bases left between them. Germline lookup yields CDR1 MNHNS and CDR2 SASEGT. CDR3: CASSEGRGHWDEQYF. The CDR3 nucleotides are TGTGCCAGCAGTGAAGGACGCGGACACTGGGACGAGCAGTACTTC.

Only one count was recorded for this clone. This sequence joins TRBV7-9 and TRBJ1-2; 10 positions match TRBD1. CDR1 is SEHNR, CDR2 FQNEAQ, per germline (reference sequence). This CDR3 region has 15 residues. J lost 7 bases, V lost 2 bases, and 7 bases had no gene match. The CDR3 sequence is CASSLQGTGVGGYTF. CDR3 bases: TGTGCCAGCAGCTTACAAGGGACAGGGGTAGGTGGCTACACCTTC.

The V and J genes are TRBV19 and TRBJ1-2; no clear D. Germline V gene data show CDR1 as LNHDA and CDR2 as SQIVND (reference sequence). V was pared by 3 bases and J by 5 bases, with 16 bases between. This CDR3 contains 15 residues. The CDR3 is CASSISPRQKYGYTF. As DNA, the CDR3 is TGTGCCAGTAGTATCTCCCCGCGGCAGAAATATGGCTACACCTTC.

V usage is TRBV19 and J usage is TRBJ2-1, with 11 positions matching TRBD1. Germline CDR1 and CDR2: LNHDA and SQIVND (reference sequence). The CDR3 is 14 residues long. J gave up 9 bases and V 7 bases, and 8 bases lay outside the gene matches. DNA of the CDR3: TGTGCCAGTATGAAGCGGGACAGGGGGAGTGAGCAGTTCTTC. Encoded protein: CASMKRDRGSEQFF.

V gene TRBV29-1 combines with J gene TRBJ2-1; D not certain. The ends were cut back, 4 bases at V and 4 bases at J, with 11 bases in the middle. CDR3 length: 13 amino acids. Germline assignment: CDR1 SQVTM and CDR2 ANQGSEA. The chain's CDR3 is CSVAGGYYNEQFF. The CDR3 DNA reads TGCAGCGTTGCAGGTGGTTATTACAATGAGCAGTTCTTC.

The V gene is TRBV4-1, the J gene TRBJ1-6; D unresolved. The CDR3 is 20 residues long. V shed 4 bases and J shed 0 bases, with 22 bases lying between them. CDR1 is MGHRA, CDR2 YSYEKL, per germline. In DNA, the CDR3 is TGCGCCAGCAGCCGGATACAAGCGGAACTCTCTAGCTCCTATAATTCACCCCTCCACTTT. Translation gives CASSRIQAELSSSYNSPLHF.

This clone has only a few counts. The genes are TRBV4-2 and TRBJ2-1; perhaps TRBD2 as D (5 bases). Germline lookup yields CDR1 LGHNA and CDR2 YNFKEQ. Trimming pared 0 bases from V and 3 bases from J, leaving 15 bases between. CDR3 size: 17 residues. The CDR3 protein is CASSQEGLAPNYNEQFF. The CDR3 nucleotides are TGTGCCAGCAGCCAAGAGGGTCTAGCCCCCAACTACAATGAGCAGTTCTTC.

This chain uses TRBV27 with TRBJ1-1, with D perhaps TRBD1 (6 bases). Germline V CDR1 and CDR2: MNHEY, SMNVEV (reference sequence). Trimming cost V 3 bases and J 6 bases, with 11 bases left between them. CDR3 size: 13 residues. The CDR3 reads CASSFTSGAEAFF. The CDR3 DNA follows: TGTGCCAGCAGTTTTACGTCAGGGGCTGAAGCTTTCTTT.

This clone was seen only a few times. This CDR3 is CASEGAGYNEQFF. Written as DNA, the CDR3 is TGTGCCAGCGAGGGGGCAGGCTACAATGAGCAGTTCTTC. The chain couples TRBV5-5 to TRBJ2-1, with 7 bases identical to TRBD1. Unmatched junction bases numbered 4, after V lost 7 bases and J lost 3 bases. This CDR3 is 13 amino acids long. CDR1 and CDR2 (germline): SGHKS, YYEKEE (reference sequence).

The gene calls are TRBV6-5 and TRBJ1-3; D not resolved. V lost 2 bases and J 2 bases, leaving 7 bases between the germline ends. This CDR3 region has 14 residues. Germline CDR1 is MNHEY and CDR2 is SVGAGI. The CDR3 loop is CASSYGLPGNTIYF. CDR3 nucleotide sequence: TGTGCCAGCAGTTACGGGCTACCTGGAAACACCATATATTTT.

The V and J genes are TRBV7-3 and TRBJ1-1, with 7 bases identical to TRBD1. The V segment lost 6 bases and the J segment 7 bases; nucleotides outside the gene matches: 14. Germline CDR1 SGHTA, CDR2 FQGTGA. This CDR3 is built from 15 residues. The CDR3 DNA sequence: TGTGCCAGCAGTTATCAGGGACAGTCACCCTTTGAAGCTTTCTTT. Translating it yields CASSYQGQSPFEAFF.

The rearrangement joins TRBV15 to TRBJ1-1, with a possible D match to TRBD1 (5 bases). CDR3 length: 12 amino acids. V gave up 3 bases and J gave up 8 bases, with 10 bases separating them. Germline CDR1 reads LNHNV; CDR2 reads YYDKDF (reference sequence). CDR3 region: CATSSIRGEAFF. As DNA, the CDR3 is TGTGCCACCAGCAGCATTAGGGGCGAAGCTTTCTTT.

The sample holds a few counts of this clone. The V gene is TRBV6-5, the J gene TRBJ1-1; 8 nucleotides match TRBD1. J was trimmed by 6 bases and V by 4 bases; bases with no gene match: 7. CDR3 length: 14 amino acids. Germline V CDR1 and CDR2: MNHEY, SVGAGI. CDR3 amino acids: CASSSTGGRAEAFF. The CDR3 coding sequence is TGTGCCAGCAGTTCTACAGGGGGTAGGGCTGAAGCTTTCTTT.

The CDR3 coding sequence is TGTGCCAGCAGTTTAGGGTTTATTCAGGGACAGATAGGTGGAGATACGCAGTATTTT. As protein: CASSLGFIQGQIGGDTQYF. This rearrangement joins TRBV27 to TRBJ2-3; 7 bases map to TRBD1. Germline values: CDR1 MNHEY, CDR2 SMNVEV (reference sequence). Germline trimming cut 2 bases from V and 5 bases from J; bases unmatched to any gene: 19. This CDR3 has 19 amino acids.

The rearrangement uses TRBV10-3 and TRBJ1-1; D is possibly TRBD1 (5 bases). The germline CDR1 and CDR2 sequences are ENHRY and SYGVKD. The CDR3 has 13 residues. The V gene lost 11 bases and the J gene lost 4 bases, with 17 bases spanning the gap. CDR3 in DNA: TGTGCCTCCCAGGGCCGGGAGGTCACTGAAGCTTTCTTT. Its protein product is CASQGREVTEAFF.

The chain carries TRBV19 and TRBJ1-2; D gene ambiguous. The V end was cut by 0 bases, the J end by 1 base, with 15 bases between. The germline V gene encodes CDR1 LNHDA and CDR2 SQIVND (reference sequence). The CDR3 is 17 residues long. The CDR3 coding sequence is TGTGCCAGTAGTATAGAGCTTTCCCGACACCGTAACTATGGCTACACCTTC. Translation: CASSIELSRHRNYGYTF.

The V gene is TRBV9, the J gene TRBJ2-3; tentative D call: TRBD1 (5 bases). There are 15 residues in the CDR3. CDR1 and CDR2 from the germline V gene are SGDLS and YYNGEE. Trimming cost V 0 bases and J 5 bases, with 13 bases left between them. The CDR3 DNA is TGTGCCAGCAGCGTAGGGGGCAATGCAATAGATACGCAGTATTTT. As protein: CASSVGGNAIDTQYF.

The rearrangement joins TRBV3-1 (or the pseudogene TRBV3-2) to TRBJ1-5; tentative D call: TRBD1 (5 bases). This CDR3 spans 15 amino acids. Per germline, CDR1 LGHDT and CDR2 YNNKEL (reference sequence). V gave up 4 bases and J gave up 2 bases, with 12 bases separating them. The CDR3 DNA sequence: TGTGCCAGCAGCCCTCAGGGTTTTGGCAATCAGCCCCAGCATTTT. Translated, it gives CASSPQGFGNQPQHF.

Note on this clone: Other DNA sequences of this sample code for an identical CDR3. The V and J genes are TRBV3-1 (or the pseudogene TRBV3-2) and TRBJ1-5; D ambiguous. V was clipped by 1 base and J by 6 bases, with 7 bases between them. The CDR3 contains 13 residues. Germline CDR1 is LGHDT and CDR2 is YNNKEL (reference sequence). The CDR3 DNA reads TGTGCCAGCAGCCAAGGAGAGCGTCAGCCCCAGCATTTT. Amino acids: CASSQGERQPQHF.

This sequence joins TRBV7-9 and TRBJ1-2; a weak D match, TRBD1 (6 bases). V was shortened by 3 bases and J by 2 bases, with 19 bases between the two germline ends. The CDR3 totals 17 residues. Germline V lookup: CDR1 SEHNR, CDR2 FQNEAQ (reference sequence). This CDR3 reads CASSFSYTATGNYGYTF. CDR3 sequence (DNA): TGTGCCAGCAGCTTCTCTTATACTGCCACAGGGAACTATGGCTACACCTTC. The complete variable domain, with remaining parts taken from reference TRBV7-9 and TRBJ1-2, reads DTGVSQNPRHKITKRGQNVTFRCDPISEHNRLYWYRQTLGQGPEFLTYFQNEAQLEKSRLLSDRFSAERPKGSFSTLEIQRTEQGDSAMYLCASSFSYTATGNYGYTFGSGTRLTVV.

J is TRBJ1-2 and V is TRBV19; the match to TRBD1 covers 10 bases. Trimming removed 9 bases from V and 6 bases from J; junction bases left unmatched: 4. The CDR3 covers 12 residues. The V gene's germline CDR1 is LNHDA and CDR2 SQIVND (reference sequence). The CDR3 loop is CASRDRGDGYTF. The CDR3 region has the DNA TGTGCCAGCCGGGACAGGGGAGATGGCTACACCTTC. Full variable domain (missing parts from reference TRBV19 and TRBJ1-2): DGGITQSPKYLFRKEGQNVTLSCEQNLNHDAMYWYRQDPGQGLRLIYYSQIVNDFQKGDIAEGYSVSREKKESFPLTVTSAQKNPTAFYLCASRDRGDGYTFGSGTRLTVV.